Listed below are T cell receptor beta chains from one sample, sequenced in a study of robustness of blood B and T cell sequencing. TCRdb reprocessed the PCR reads via MiXCR and lists one record per CDR3 protein. This sample has approximately 3,200 distinct CDR3 sequences, with about 56% found just once. The sequenced material came from peripheral blood. The receptors come from a human donor in good health. CDR3s include the opening cysteine and the closing phenylalanine or tryptophan. The D gene is left open where the match is weak. Size is stated for part of the rows, as once, few or many counts, or as a class when the clone is expanded.

V,D,length,size,J,DNA,CDR3
TRBV5-5,TRBD2,14,.,TRBJ2-3,TGTGCCAGCAGCTCTAGCGGGGCCGTGGATACGCAGTATTTT,CASSSSGAVDTQYF
TRBV10-3,TRBD1,16,.,TRBJ1-1,TGTGCCATCAGTGGGGGGACAGGGTTCACGAACACTGAAGCTTTCTTT,CAISGGTGFTNTEAFF
TRBV7-9,.,11,few,TRBJ1-2,TGTGCCAGCGGGACAATCGAGGGCTACACCTTC,CASGTIEGYTF
TRBV6-6,TRBD1,13,.,TRBJ1-1,TGTGCCAGCAGTTACCTTACAGGGGCTGAAGCTTTCTTT,CASSYLTGAEAFF
TRBV5-4,.,14,.,TRBJ1-1,TGTGCCAGCAGCTCGAAGACTGGGAACACTGAAGCTTTCTTT,CASSSKTGNTEAFF
TRBV11-2,.,16,.,TRBJ2-6,TGTGCCAGCAGCCTACGTAATAGGGATGGGGCCAACGTCCTGACTTTC,CASSLRNRDGANVLTF
TRBV20-1,TRBD1,18,.,TRBJ2-3,TGCAGTGCTGGAGGACCACCGGGACAGGGAGACAGCCAGAATACGCAGTATTTT,CSAGGPPGQGDSQNTQYF
TRBV29-1,.,11,.,TRBJ2-7,TGCAGCGTTAAGGGCCATATCGAGCAGTACTTC,CSVKGHIEQYF
TRBV11-1,.,16,.,TRBJ1-2,TGTGCCAGCAGCTTGACCGCCGGGACCGCTCCGGGTGGCTACACCTTC,CASSLTAGTAPGGYTF
TRBV5-1,.,14,.,TRBJ1-1,TGCGCCAGCAGCCCCTACGGGGGGGACACTGAAGCTTTCTTT,CASSPYGGDTEAFF
TRBV20-1,.,14,.,TRBJ1-5,TGCAGTGCTAGTGATGGGTATAGCAATCAGCCCCAGCATTTT,CSASDGYSNQPQHF
TRBV11-3,.,14,.,TRBJ2-7,TGTGCCAGCAGCAACCGATCCGGGCCATACGAGCAGTACTTC,CASSNRSGPYEQYF
TRBV29-1,.,13,.,TRBJ2-3,TGCAGCGTTGAAGCCGACAACACAGATACGCAGTATTTT,CSVEADNTDTQYF
TRBV20-1,TRBD1,14,.,TRBJ1-2,TGCAGTGCTCCCCCGGCGGACAGGGGGCAGGGCTACACCTTC,CSAPPADRGQGYTF
TRBV4-2,.,15,.,TRBJ2-1,TGTGTCAGCAGCCAAGATAAAGGTGTATCACGGGAGCAGTTCTTC,CVSSQDKGVSREQFF
TRBV6-1,.,13,.,TRBJ1-1,TGTGCCAGCACCGAGGGGCCGTACGCTGAAGCTTTCTTT,CASTEGPYAEAFF
TRBV7-2,TRBD2,18,few,TRBJ2-1,TGTGCCAGCAGCTTAGCCCCAACTAGCGGGGGCCGTTCAGGGGAGCAGTTCTTC,CASSLAPTSGGRSGEQFF
TRBV3-1,.,15,once,TRBJ2-1,TGTGCCAGCAGCCCGGACGGGAGCTCCTACAATGAGCAGTTCTTC,CASSPDGSSYNEQFF
TRBV12-3/TRBV12-4,.,16,few,TRBJ1-1,TGTGCCAGCAGTTTTGGTGCTGGGGAGGGACTTCTAAAAGCTTTCTTT,CASSFGAGEGLLKAFF
TRBV5-5,TRBD1,15,few,TRBJ2-7,TGTGCCAGCAGCTTGAACAGGGGTGGTGGCTACGAGCAGTACTTC,CASSLNRGGGYEQYF
TRBV11-2,.,15,few,TRBJ1-2,TGTGCCAGCAGCCCCTGGGATACAGAAGACTATGGCTACACCTTC,CASSPWDTEDYGYTF
TRBV6-2/TRBV6-3,.,19,large,TRBJ1-6,TGTGCCAGCAGTTATTCCGAGACAGTCCCCAGCTCCTATAATTCACCCCTCCACTTT,CASSYSETVPSSYNSPLHF
TRBV5-1,.,12,.,TRBJ2-7,TGCGCCAGCAGCTTCGGACAGAACGAGCAGTACTTC,CASSFGQNEQYF
TRBV7-2,.,16,once,TRBJ1-2,TGTGCCAGCAGCTTAGTAGAGTGGCTAACTAACTATGGCTACACCTTC,CASSLVEWLTNYGYTF
TRBV5-1,.,13,.,TRBJ1-6,TGCGCCAGCAGCTTGTCTGGGCTTTCACCCCTCCACTTT,CASSLSGLSPLHF
TRBV2,.,13,few,TRBJ2-2,TGTGCCAGCAGTGTAACCGGGGCCGGGGAGCTGTTTTTT,CASSVTGAGELFF
TRBV5-1,.,14,.,TRBJ2-2,TGCGCCAGCAGCTTGAAAGACCGTGGCGGGGAGCTGTTTTTT,CASSLKDRGGELFF
TRBV15,.,12,.,TRBJ1-2,TGTGCCACCAGCAGAGATCGAAATGGCTACACCTTC,CATSRDRNGYTF
TRBV18,.,14,once,TRBJ2-1,TGTGCCAGCTCCGAAGCAGTGACCTACAATGAGCAGTTCTTC,CASSEAVTYNEQFF
TRBV30,.,15,large,TRBJ1-2,TGTGCCTGGAGTGTTTTCACAGTTATTTCCTATGGCTACACCTTC,CAWSVFTVISYGYTF
TRBV6-5,.,15,large,TRBJ1-2,TGTGCCAGCAGTTACTCGTCGGCCTACCATTATGGCTACACCTTC,CASSYSSAYHYGYTF
TRBV14,.,13,.,TRBJ2-3,TGTGCCAGCAGCCAGGGATCTTGGGATACGCAGTATTTT,CASSQGSWDTQYF
TRBV7-2,.,12,.,TRBJ2-7,TGTGCCAGCAGCGACGGTTGGGACGAGCAGTACTTC,CASSDGWDEQYF
TRBV7-9,TRBD1,15,.,TRBJ1-3,TGTGCCAGCAGTAGGGGACAGGGGACTGGAAACACCATATATTTT,CASSRGQGTGNTIYF
TRBV20-1,.,14,.,TRBJ1-1,TGCAGTGCTGAATACAGGGCCGGGGGCACTGAAGCTTTCTTT,CSAEYRAGGTEAFF
TRBV20-1,TRBD2,19,.,TRBJ2-3,TGCAGTACTAGAAGGCCTAGCGGGGGGCCGGAGGGATTCACAGATACGCAGTATTTT,CSTRRPSGGPEGFTDTQYF
TRBV9,.,17,few,TRBJ2-2,TGTGCCAGCAGCGTAAACCCCTCTCAGAGGGGAACCGGGGAGCTGTTTTTT,CASSVNPSQRGTGELFF
TRBV10-1,.,12,.,TRBJ2-3,TGCGCCAGCAGCCCCAATGGGGATACGCAGTATTTT,CASSPNGDTQYF
TRBV5-1,TRBD2,16,.,TRBJ2-3,TGCGCCAGCAAAGGACTAGACTCCACCGGCACAGATACGCAGTATTTT,CASKGLDSTGTDTQYF
TRBV5-6,TRBD1,13,.,TRBJ1-2,TGTGCCAGCAGCGTGGACAGGGTCTATGGCTACACCTTC,CASSVDRVYGYTF
TRBV20-1,.,15,.,TRBJ1-1,TGCAGTGCTAGAGGGTTGGTAGGTGCGGACACTGAAGCTTTCTTT,CSARGLVGADTEAFF
TRBV20-1,.,15,.,TRBJ1-1,TGCAGTGCTAGAGATGGAGGGAGAGGACGCACTGAAGCTTTCTTT,CSARDGGRGRTEAFF
TRBV15,.,15,.,TRBJ1-6,TGTGCCACCAGCGGAGATCCCGGGATTAATTCACCCCTCCACTTT,CATSGDPGINSPLHF
TRBV11-1,.,13,once,TRBJ2-1,TGTGCCAGCAGCTTTTGGGGGGGCAGTGAGCAGTTCTTC,CASSFWGGSEQFF
TRBV20-1,.,16,.,TRBJ2-7,TGCAGTGCTACAGTAGCTGGAGGTGCCGGGGCCTACGAGCAGTACTTC,CSATVAGGAGAYEQYF
TRBV7-9,.,15,.,TRBJ2-2,TGTGCCAGCAGCCCAGGGGCGGGGGCAACCGGGGAGCTGTTTTTT,CASSPGAGATGELFF